The 16 T cell receptor beta chains in this list originate from one sample, sequenced in a study of cytotoxic CD8 clonotypes in ibrutinib-treated CLL (dated by TCRdb to the early 2020s). Reading the label with the study, this specimen's time point is: about 11 months on ibrutinib. Library method: the immunoSEQ multiplex PCR assay. TCRdb re-hosts the immuneACCESS table, in-frame sequences only. Its copies lack some clones; in the studies checked, an unresolved V gene accounts for under half of them, and the cause for the rest is not known. In all, the sample holds nearly 85,000 clones, and roughly 80% of those were seen once. The ten largest clones add up to 4% to 5.5% of the sample. This material consisted of PBMCs, taken after 12 months of ibrutinib treatment. These receptors all come from a human donor with chronic lymphocytic leukemia.

This clone was seen just once. The chain carries TRBV6-5 and TRBJ2-7; D is undetermined. Trimming cost V 6 bases and J 6 bases, with 9 bases left between them. CDR3 length: 11 residues. Germline V gene data show CDR1 as MNHEY and CDR2 as SVGAGI. CDR3 amino acids: CASRPPPEQYF. The CDR3 coding sequence is TGTGCCAGCAGACCCCCACCCGAGCAGTACTTC.

CDR3 loop: CASGLSGIETQYF. CDR3 coding DNA: TGTGCTAGTGGTTTGTCAGGGATAGAGACCCAGTACTTC. V and J are TRBV12-5 and TRBJ2-5; a possible D gene is TRBD1 (5 bases). The germline CDR1 and CDR2 sequences are LGHNT and FRNRAP. V was trimmed by 2 bases and J by 4 bases, leaving 8 bases between them. The CDR3 is 13 amino acids.

The chain couples TRBV14 to TRBJ1-4; unclear D gene. The CDR3 runs 15 residues. Trimming took 2 bases from V and 8 from J, leaving 15 bases between them. The germline V gene encodes CDR1 SGHDN and CDR2 FVKESK. The CDR3 region has the DNA TGTGCCAGCAGCCAATACGGGTCCCGAGGGGAAAAACTGTTTTTT. This encodes CASSQYGSRGEKLFF.

V is TRBV13 and J is TRBJ1-1; maybe TRBD1 (5 bases). The CDR3 loop spans 13 amino acids. CDR1 and CDR2 (germline): PRHDT, FYEKMQ (reference sequence). The V end was cut by 2 bases, the J end by 12 bases, with 16 bases between. In nucleotides, the CDR3 is TGTGCCAGCAGCTTAAGACAGTCACCCAGAACTTTCTTT. This codes for CASSLRQSPRTFF.

This clone came up once. The CDR3 is CASSQVGLGQGDYGYTF. DNA for the CDR3: TGTGCCAGCAGCCAAGTTGGTCTGGGACAGGGCGACTATGGCTACACCTTC. The chain joins TRBV4-2 to TRBJ1-2, with 9 positions matching TRBD1. The CDR3 contains 17 residues. With V trimmed by 1 base and J by 3 bases, 9 bases remained unmatched. Germline CDR1 LGHNA, CDR2 YNFKEQ.

This clone was counted only a few times. The V and J genes are TRBV10-1 and TRBJ2-7, with D tentatively TRBD2 (5 bases). Germline V lookup: CDR1 WNHNN, CDR2 SYGVQD (reference sequence). Trimming removed 8 bases from V and 4 bases from J, with 15 bases in between. The CDR3 extends over 13 amino acids. This CDR3 is CASRPAGAYEQYF. The CDR3, as DNA: TGCGCCAGCCGGCCCGCGGGTGCTTACGAGCAGTACTTC.

V usage is TRBV7-8 and J usage is TRBJ2-2, with TRBD2 matching over 8 bases. The V segment lost 5 bases and the J segment 5 bases; nucleotides outside the gene matches: 10. Germline V gene lookup returns CDR1 SGHVS and CDR2 FQNEAQ. CDR3 length equals 16 residues. CDR3 region: CASSPRAGAGTGELFF. The CDR3, as DNA: TGTGCCAGCAGCCCCCGAGCGGGGGCGGGGACCGGGGAGCTGTTTTTT. Combining the CDR3 with reference TRBV7-8 and TRBJ2-2 gives the whole variable domain GAGVSQSPRYKVAKRGQDVALRCDPISGHVSLFWYQQALGQGPEFLTYFQNEAQLDKSGLPSDRFFAERPEGSVSTLKIQRTQQEDSAVYLCASSPRAGAGTGELFFGEGSRLTVL.

The rearrangement uses TRBV6-1 and TRBJ1-2; 12 bases line up with TRBD1. J was trimmed by 8 bases and V by 7 bases; bases with no gene match: 5. The CDR3 extends over 13 amino acids. From germline, CDR1 is MNHNS and CDR2 SASEGT. The CDR3 DNA follows: TGTGCCAGCACCGAGGGGACAGGGGGCGGCTACACCTTC. This gives the protein CASTEGTGGGYTF.

To note about this clone: It differs at one base from a far larger clone, so likely a read error. The rearrangement links TRBV27 to TRBJ2-6; D is uncertain. V was cut by 6 bases and J by 0 bases, with 3 bases left in between. This CDR3 region has 13 residues. Germline-derived CDR1 and CDR2 are MNHEY and SMNVEV (reference sequence). The CDR3 DNA reads TGTGCCAGCAGGTTCTCTGGGGCCAACGTCCTGACTTTC. Translation gives CASRFSGANVLTF.

The V call is TRBV27, the J call TRBJ2-1, with D possibly TRBD1 on 5 matching bases. There are 12 residues in the CDR3. Germline V CDR1 and CDR2: MNHEY, SMNVEV (reference sequence). V lost 6 bases, J lost 4 bases, and 7 bases lay in between. CDR3 DNA: TGTGCCAGCAGCCAGGGTTACAATGAGCAGTTCTTC. This gives the protein CASSQGYNEQFF.

This clone was observed a few times. The chain combines TRBV7-8 with TRBJ2-1; 15 bases match TRBD2. Germline V gene sequence: CDR1 SGHVS, CDR2 FQNEAQ. The CDR3 is made up of 16 amino acids. The trim removed 5 bases at V and 9 bases at J, leaving 8 bases unmatched. In DNA form, the CDR3 reads TGTGCCAGCAGCCCCTCCGGACTAGCGGGAGGGGGTGAGCAGTTCTTC. It encodes CASSPSGLAGGGEQFF.

This clone has only a few counts. This rearrangement joins TRBV19 to TRBJ1-2; D gene unclear. CDR3 length: 12 amino acids. Germline V CDR1 and CDR2: LNHDA, SQIVND (reference sequence). V was pared by 7 bases and J by 8 bases, with 14 bases between. The CDR3 spells CASTSTPGGYTF. CDR3 bases: TGTGCCAGTACCTCGACCCCAGGCGGCTACACCTTC.

The CDR3, as DNA: TGTGCCTGGGACAGGGGGCGCGGAACTGAAGCTTTCTTT. Protein: CAWDRGRGTEAFF. The gene calls are TRBV30 and TRBJ1-1; TRBD1 matches 10 bases. Germline V lookup: CDR1 GTSNPN, CDR2 SVGIG (reference sequence). This CDR3 is built from 13 residues. J was trimmed by 5 bases and V by 5 bases; bases with no gene match: 5.

In this sample, this clone turned up many times. The chain recombines TRBV30 with TRBJ1-6, with 7 bases fitting TRBD1. CDR3 length: 14 residues. Germline CDR1 is GTSNPN and CDR2 is SVGIG (reference sequence). V trimming: 2 bases; J trimming: 7 bases; junction bases outside the gene matches: 5. In DNA form, the CDR3 reads TGTGCCTGGAGTTCGGGGACAGAAAATTCACCCCTCCACTTT. Translating it yields CAWSSGTENSPLHF.

The chain couples TRBV28 to TRBJ1-2; D possibly corresponds to TRBD1 (6 bases). Trimming pared 6 bases from V and 4 bases from J, leaving 18 bases between. CDR1 MDHEN and CDR2 SYDVKM come from the germline V gene. The CDR3 contains 15 residues. In nucleotides, the CDR3 is TGTGCCAGCAGCTCACCCCCGGGGGGCGGCTATGGCTACACCTTC. The encoded protein is CASSSPPGGGYGYTF.

V gene TRBV4-3 combines with J gene TRBJ2-7; TRBD1 matches 11 bases. From germline, CDR1 is LGHNA and CDR2 YSLEER. The CDR3 consists of 19 residues. The V and J ends lost 0 bases and 3 bases, in that order; junction bases with no gene match: 13. The DNA of the CDR3 is TGCGCCAGCAGCCAAGATTGGGACAGGGGGGCGGTGGGCCTCTACGAGCAGTACTTC. Translating gives CASSQDWDRGAVGLYEQYF.